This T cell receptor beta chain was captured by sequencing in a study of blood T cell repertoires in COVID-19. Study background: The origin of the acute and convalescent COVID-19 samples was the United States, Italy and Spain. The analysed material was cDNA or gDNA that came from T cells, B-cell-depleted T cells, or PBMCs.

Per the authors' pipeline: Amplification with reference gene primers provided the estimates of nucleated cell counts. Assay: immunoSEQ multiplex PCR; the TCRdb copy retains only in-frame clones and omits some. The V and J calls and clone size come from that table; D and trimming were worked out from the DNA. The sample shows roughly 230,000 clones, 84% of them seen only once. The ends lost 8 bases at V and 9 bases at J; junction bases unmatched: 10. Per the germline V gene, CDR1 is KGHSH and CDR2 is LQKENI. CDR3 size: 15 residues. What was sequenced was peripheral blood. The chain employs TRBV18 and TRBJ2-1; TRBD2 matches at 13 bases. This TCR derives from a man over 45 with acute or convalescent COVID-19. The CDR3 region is CASATRTSGRSEQFF. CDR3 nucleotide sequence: TGTGCCAGCGCCACCCGGACTAGCGGGAGAAGTGAGCAGTTCTTC.